A single sample gave rise to the 26 T cell receptor beta chains below, sequenced in a study of T cell repertoires in cytomegalovirus infection. The antigens for these receptors are not known. In TCRdb, the reads were re-called with MiXCR into one record per CDR3 protein. This sample has 360,000 or so distinct CDR3 sequences, with approximately 35% found just once. The sample was cultured PBMCs, taken from culture after CMV antigen stimulation. The receptors were sampled from a human donor in good health (CMV status not recorded). Some clones in this sample may be carry-over from other donors' samples.

This clonotype was counted once. The genes are TRBV3-1 and TRBJ1-3; 8 nucleotides agree with TRBD1. Losses at the gene ends were 3 bases for V and 4 bases for J; bases not matched to a gene: 2. The CDR3 covers 14 residues. Germline CDR1 reads LGHDT; CDR2 reads YNNKEL (reference sequence). For the CDR3, the DNA is TGTGCCAGCAGCCAGGGACAGGACGGAAACACCATATATTTT. Translated, it gives CASSQGQDGNTIYF.

This clonotype was counted between two and nine times. At one end, the junction sequence differs from germline, possibly due to a read error. This sequence joins TRBV12-3 or TRBV12-4 and TRBJ2-5, with 8 bases that match TRBD2. The CDR3 length is 15 residues. The CDR3 loop is CASRLAGRYQETQYF. The CDR3 coding sequence is TGTGCCAGCAGGTTAGCGGGGAGGTACCAAGAGACCCAGTACTTC.

There are many counts of this clonotype. The genes are TRBV7-2 and TRBJ1-1, with a possible D match to TRBD1 (5 bases). CDR3 length: 15 amino acids. Germline-derived CDR1 and CDR2 are SGHTA and FQGNSA. Trimming cost V 2 bases and J 11 bases, with 21 bases left between them. Here the CDR3 DNA reads TGTGCCAGCAGCTTACAACCAGGGCTTAGCCCTGGGGCTTTCTTT. It codes for CASSLQPGLSPGAFF.

The chain combines TRBV11-2 with TRBJ2-7; TRBD2 matches 12 bases. The CDR3 length is 15 residues. The V segment lost 2 bases and the J segment 4 bases; nucleotides outside the gene matches: 3. CDR1 SGHAT and CDR2 FQNNGV come from the germline V gene. The CDR3 nucleotides read TGTGCCAGCAGCTTACTAGCGGGAGGGCGGTACGAGCAGTACGTC. It specifies CASSLLAGGRYEQYV.

The table lists this clonotype with a few counts. The chain joins TRBV20-1 to TRBJ1-5; weak D call: TRBD1 (5 bases). The germline gives CDR1 DFQATT, CDR2 SNEGSKA (reference sequence). Between the trimmed V and J ends, which lost 3 bases and 4 bases, there was a span of 13 bases. The CDR3 contains 14 residues. The CDR3 protein is CSAREGNTNQPQHF. The CDR3 coding sequence is TGCAGTGCTAGGGAGGGGAACACGAATCAGCCCCAGCATTTT.

The CDR3 DNA sequence: TGTGCCAGCAGGTCAGATCAGCCCCAGCATTTT. Residues: CASRSDQPQHF. The genes are TRBV6-2 or TRBV6-3 and TRBJ1-5, with D uncertain. V dropped 6 bases and J dropped 5 bases, with 5 bases sitting between them. The CDR3 covers 11 residues. CDR1 and CDR2 (germline): MNHEY, SVGEGT.

This clonotype was picked up a small number of times. The chain employs TRBV7-2 and TRBJ2-7, with 10 bases fitting TRBD1. The V and J ends lost 5 bases and 7 bases, in that order; junction bases with no gene match: 8. The germline gives CDR1 SGHTA, CDR2 FQGNSA. The CDR3 has 14 residues. The CDR3 here is CASSVRQGAGEQYF. The CDR3 DNA reads TGTGCCAGCAGCGTAAGACAGGGGGCGGGGGAGCAGTACTTC.

This clonotype turned up a few times. The chain recombines TRBV3-1 with TRBJ2-1, with D perhaps TRBD1 (5 bases). CDR1 is LGHDT, CDR2 YNNKEL, per germline (reference sequence). This CDR3 has 16 residues. Trimming took off 4 bases at V and 4 bases at J, with 17 bases between the two ends. CDR3 region: CASSPTRQSAYNEQFF. In DNA, the CDR3 is TGTGCCAGCAGCCCAACGAGACAGTCTGCTTACAATGAGCAGTTCTTC.

The chain combines TRBV2 with TRBJ1-5; possibly TRBD1 for D (6 bases). The germline V and J ends were trimmed by 6 bases and 0 bases, with 12 bases remaining between them. Germline lookup yields CDR1 SNHLY and CDR2 FYNNEI. The CDR3 totals 15 residues. CDR3 nucleotides: TGTGCCAGCAGCCGCTTGGACAGTAGCAATCAGCCCCAGCATTTT. It translates to CASSRLDSSNQPQHF.

This sequence joins TRBV4-3 and TRBJ2-1; tentatively, D is TRBD2 (6 bases). Trimming removed 5 bases from V and 9 bases from J, with 14 bases in between. From germline, CDR1 is LGHNA and CDR2 YSLEER. This CDR3 region has 13 residues. The DNA for the CDR3 is TGCGCCAGCAGCGTGGCGGGATCTCCTGAGCAGTTCTTC. This sequence encodes CASSVAGSPEQFF.

V and J are TRBV6-6 and TRBJ2-2; 7 bases map to TRBD2. The length of the CDR3 is 14 residues. Trimming at V came to 7 bases and at J to 6 bases, leaving 8 bases not matched to a gene. The V gene's germline CDR1 is MNHNY and CDR2 SVGAGI (reference sequence). As DNA, the CDR3 is TGTGCCAGCACCCCGTGGGCGGGAGCCGGGGAGCTGTTTTTT. Amino acids: CASTPWAGAGELFF.

CDR3 residues: CASSLETSGGETQYF. CDR3 nucleotides: TGTGCCAGCAGCTTAGAGACTAGCGGGGGAGAGACCCAGTACTTC. The chain uses TRBV7-8 and TRBJ2-5; 12 bases line up with TRBD2. The CDR3 loop spans 15 amino acids. The germline gives CDR1 SGHVS, CDR2 FQNEAQ. V trimming: 1 base; J trimming: 4 bases; junction bases outside the gene matches: 1.

In DNA, the CDR3 is TGTGCCAGCAGCTTAGCGCGGTTTGGCTACACCTTC. Residues: CASSLARFGYTF. The chain employs TRBV7-2 and TRBJ1-2; D gene ambiguous. Germline V gives CDR1 SGHTA, CDR2 FQGNSA. Trimming removed 0 bases from V and 7 bases from J, with 6 bases in between. The CDR3 runs 12 residues.

This clonotype turned up a few times. This chain links TRBV6-1 with TRBJ2-7; D remains ambiguous. CDR3 size: 13 residues. The ends were cut back, 4 bases at V and 2 bases at J, with 9 bases in the middle. CDR1 is MNHNS and CDR2 is SASEGT in the germline V gene. The CDR3 DNA is TGTGCCAGCAGTGGGCATCATACCTACGAGCAGTACTTC. It codes for CASSGHHTYEQYF.

The rearrangement joins TRBV20-1 to TRBJ1-6; D gene uncertain. The CDR3 has 12 residues. V was pared by 2 bases and J by 10 bases, with 9 bases between. Germline CDR1 and CDR2: DFQATT and SNEGSKA (reference sequence). CDR3 sequence reads: CSARRAGSPLHF. CDR3 DNA: TGCAGTGCTAGACGCGCGGGCTCACCCCTCCACTTT.

This clonotype was observed a handful of times. The chain joins TRBV28 to TRBJ2-7; 10 nucleotides line up with TRBD1. Germline CDR1 is MDHEN and CDR2 is SYDVKM. The V gene end was trimmed by 4 bases and the J gene end by 4 bases; junction bases not matched to a gene: 7. The CDR3 is made up of 15 amino acids. The CDR3: CASSSADRGRYEQYF. The CDR3 bases are TGTGCCAGCAGTTCCGCGGACAGGGGGAGGTACGAGCAGTACTTC.

The rearrangement links TRBV5-5 to TRBJ1-1; D is undetermined. Trimming removed 3 bases at V and 3 bases at J, with 18 bases between. Germline lookup yields CDR1 SGHKS and CDR2 YYEKEE (reference sequence). The length of the CDR3 is 16 residues. CDR3 in amino acids: CASSYREPRPDTEAFF. CDR3 DNA: TGTGCCAGCAGCTACCGGGAGCCTAGGCCAGACACTGAAGCTTTCTTT.

In this sample, this clonotype turned up a few times. V is TRBV12-3 or TRBV12-4 and J is TRBJ2-7; 8 bases fit TRBD1. The V and J ends lost 6 bases and 2 bases, in that order; junction bases with no gene match: 6. This CDR3 has 14 amino acids. The CDR3 sequence is CASRQGARPYEQYF. CDR3 DNA: TGTGCCAGCAGGCAGGGGGCGCGGCCCTACGAGCAGTACTTC.

About this clonotype itself: Since a much larger clone is just one base distant, this may be a read error. The chain uses TRBV4-1 and TRBJ2-1; 9 bases fit TRBD2. CDR3 size: 14 residues. CDR1 MGHRA and CDR2 YSYEKL come from the germline V gene. The DNA for the CDR3 is TGTGCCGGCAGCCAAGCGGGAGGCTTCGATGAGCAGTTCTTC. Translation gives CAGSQAGGFDEQFF.

In its sample, this clonotype was seen many times. The rearrangement links TRBV6-1 to TRBJ1-3; 9 nucleotides match TRBD1. V trimming: 4 bases; J trimming: 4 bases; junction bases outside the gene matches: 8. This CDR3 contains 16 residues. The V gene's germline CDR1 is MNHNS and CDR2 SASEGT. The CDR3: CASSGEGQGSGNTIYF. The CDR3 DNA is TGTGCCAGCAGTGGTGAGGGACAGGGAAGCGGAAACACCATATATTTT.

The J gene is TRBJ1-5, the V gene TRBV6-6; D is unresolved. CDR3 size: 14 residues. Per germline, CDR1 MNHNY and CDR2 SVGAGI (reference sequence). The V gene lost 2 bases and the J gene lost 3 bases, with 8 bases spanning the gap. The CDR3 loop is CASSYILANQPQHF. In DNA, the CDR3 is TGTGCCAGCAGTTACATTCTGGCCAATCAGCCCCAGCATTTT.

This clonotype has just a few counts. The rearrangement links TRBV11-2 to TRBJ2-1; D remains ambiguous. CDR1 is SGHAT, CDR2 FQNNGV, per germline. The CDR3 contains 15 residues. Deletions cut 4 bases from V and 1 base from J, with 11 bases between. CDR3 nucleotide sequence: TGTGCCAGCAGCTATGGGGTATCATCCTACAATGAGCAGTTCTTC. This translates into CASSYGVSSYNEQFF.

J is TRBJ2-7 and V is TRBV27; D is ambiguous. Trimming pared 0 bases from V and 2 bases from J, leaving 11 bases between. CDR1 MNHEY and CDR2 SMNVEV come from the germline V gene (reference sequence). This CDR3 spans 15 amino acids. The CDR3 loop reads CASSLSPLGPYEQYF. The CDR3 DNA is TGTGCCAGCAGTTTATCGCCTTTGGGTCCCTACGAGCAGTACTTC.

The gene calls are TRBV7-2 and TRBJ1-6, with D possibly TRBD1 on 5 matching bases. In germline, CDR1 is SGHTA, CDR2 FQGNSA. This CDR3 region has 17 residues. V was clipped by 5 bases and J by 0 bases, with 14 bases between them. CDR3 coding DNA: TGTGCCAGCAGCACCTACGCGGGGGTCTCCTATAATTCACCCCTCCACTTT. Encoded protein: CASSTYAGVSYNSPLHF.

This chain links TRBV6-2 or TRBV6-3 with TRBJ2-7; D assignment may be TRBD1 or TRBD2 (5 bases each). The germline V and J ends were trimmed by 4 bases and 4 bases, with 11 bases remaining between them. CDR3 length equals 13 residues. Germline loops: CDR1 MNHEY, CDR2 SVGEGT. The CDR3 coding sequence is TGTGCCAGCAGTTGGGACGGGAAATACGAGCAGTACGTC. Its translation is CASSWDGKYEQYV.

This rearrangement joins TRBV14 to TRBJ2-1, with D unclear. CDR3 size: 14 residues. Germline CDR1 reads SGHDN; CDR2 reads FVKESK. V lost 1 base and J lost 6, with 10 bases in between. CDR3 nucleotide sequence: TGTGCCAGCAGCCAAGGGGTACCCTCCAATGAGCAGTTCTTC. Its protein product is CASSQGVPSNEQFF.